The 31 T cell receptor beta chains in this list originate from one sample, sequenced in a study of blood T cell repertoires in COVID-19. The data were produced by immunoSEQ multiplex PCR, yet TCRdb's version contains in-frame clones alone and is incomplete. The table shows roughly 70,000 clones, with more than 60% occurring only once. Sequenced sample: peripheral blood. The source is a man aged 60 to 69 with acute or convalescent COVID-19.

This clone was detected only once. The CDR3 region has the DNA TGTGCCAGCAGCCGATCGTTCACTAGCGGGACTGAGCAGTTCTTC. It specifies CASSRSFTSGTEQFF. The V call is TRBV3-1 (or the pseudogene TRBV3-2), the J call TRBJ2-1, with 10 bases identical to TRBD2. J was trimmed by 9 bases and V by 4 bases; bases with no gene match: 9. The CDR3 is 15 residues long. From germline, CDR1 is LGHDT and CDR2 YNNKEL (reference sequence).

This rearrangement joins TRBV7-9 to TRBJ1-4; a possible D gene is TRBD1 (6 bases). V shed 1 base and J shed 7 bases, with 13 bases lying between them. This CDR3 region has 15 residues. Germline CDR1 reads SEHNR; CDR2 reads FQNEAQ (reference sequence). This CDR3 reads CASSLGQGRGEKLFF. CDR3 coding DNA: TGTGCCAGCAGCTTAGGGCAGGGGCGTGGTGAAAAACTGTTTTTT.

The chain uses TRBV3-1 (or the pseudogene TRBV3-2) and TRBJ2-1; 11 nucleotides match TRBD1. The length of the CDR3 is 13 residues. After removal of 4 bases from V and 10 bases from J, the junction contained 3 bases not matched to a gene. Germline CDR1 reads LGHDT; CDR2 reads YNNKEL (reference sequence). The CDR3: CASSRDRGYEQFF. In nucleotides, the CDR3 is TGTGCCAGCAGCCGGGACAGGGGGTACGAGCAGTTCTTC.

The V gene is TRBV19, the J gene TRBJ2-3, with 7 positions matching TRBD2. Trimming took 7 bases from V and 2 from J; bases not matched to a gene: 6. The CDR3 has 14 residues. Germline V gene data show CDR1 as LNHDA and CDR2 as SQIVND (reference sequence). The CDR3 DNA reads as TGTGCCAGTAACCTAGCGGCAAACACAGATACGCAGTATTTT. Translation: CASNLAANTDTQYF.

V usage is TRBV5-1 and J usage is TRBJ1-1, with 11 bases that match TRBD1. The ends lost 1 base at V and 4 bases at J; junction bases unmatched: 9. The CDR3 is 17 residues long. Germline CDR1 is SGHRS and CDR2 is YFSETQ. The CDR3 DNA follows: TGCGCCAGCAGCTTGCAGGGACAGGGGGATCTGGGCACTGAAGCTTTCTTT. The encoded protein is CASSLQGQGDLGTEAFF.

Points on this clone: The germline gene is not matched at one end of the junction; a read error may be the cause. The chain links TRBV5-1 to TRBJ2-3, with D possibly matching TRBD2 (6 bases). Germline CDR1 reads SGHRS; CDR2 reads YFSETQ. This CDR3 has 12 amino acids. The chain's CDR3 is CASREGPDTQYF. Here the CDR3 DNA reads TGCGCCAGCAGGGAGGGCCCAGACACGCAGTATTTT.

This chain links TRBV27 with TRBJ1-2; TRBD1 aligns across 7 bases. Germline trimming cut 4 bases from V and 7 bases from J; bases unmatched to any gene: 6. The CDR3 extends over 13 amino acids. Germline V gene data show CDR1 as MNHEY and CDR2 as SMNVEV (reference sequence). CDR3 loop: CASSSRGSGGYTF. The CDR3 DNA follows: TGTGCCAGCAGTTCCAGGGGGTCGGGTGGCTACACCTTC.

The V call is TRBV19, the J call TRBJ1-2, with D maybe TRBD1 (5 bases). The germline CDR1 and CDR2 sequences are LNHDA and SQIVND (reference sequence). Between the trimmed V and J ends, which lost 5 bases and 4 bases, there was a span of 17 bases. This CDR3 has 15 amino acids. The CDR3 loop is CASSVLETVTYGYTF. CDR3 DNA: TGTGCCAGTAGTGTCTTAGAGACAGTCACCTATGGCTACACCTTC.

The chain uses TRBV10-2 and TRBJ1-6; 7 bases are shared with TRBD1. The junction had 6 bases not matched to a gene; V was cut back by 7 bases and J by 6 bases. The CDR3 totals 14 residues. Germline V gives CDR1 WSHSY, CDR2 SAAADI. CDR3 residues: CASTLTGSNSPLHF. For the CDR3, the DNA is TGCGCCAGCACCCTGACAGGGTCTAATTCACCCCTCCACTTT.

The V and J genes are TRBV5-1 and TRBJ1-4, with a tentative D call TRBD1 (5 bases). CDR1 is SGHRS and CDR2 is YFSETQ in the germline V gene. The CDR3 contains 15 residues. Trimming stripped 4 bases from V and 0 bases from J, with 10 bases between. The CDR3 loop is CASSPQTATNEKLFF. For the CDR3, the DNA is TGCGCCAGCAGCCCGCAGACAGCAACTAATGAAAAACTGTTTTTT.

Only one count was recorded for this clone. The V and J genes are TRBV11-2 and TRBJ2-2, with D tentatively TRBD1 (5 bases). The germline V gene encodes CDR1 SGHAT and CDR2 FQNNGV. This CDR3 spans 15 amino acids. V was trimmed by 1 base and J by 5 bases, leaving 11 bases between them. The CDR3 bases are TGTGCCAGCAGCTTAGTTACAGGTCCGACCGGGGAGCTGTTTTTT. Its protein is CASSLVTGPTGELFF.

This chain links TRBV15 with TRBJ2-3, with 9 bases aligning to TRBD2. Germline CDR1 LNHNV, CDR2 YYDKDF (reference sequence). Losses at the gene ends were 8 bases for V and 1 base for J; bases not matched to a gene: 7. The CDR3 runs 15 residues. CDR3 DNA: TGTGCCACCTCGGAGGAGCGGGAGGGCACAGATACGCAGTATTTT. This gives the protein CATSEEREGTDTQYF. Full variable domain (rest looked up from reference TRBV15 and TRBJ2-3): DAMVIQNPRYQVTQFGKPVTLSCSQTLNHNVMYWYQQKSSQAPKLLFHYYDKDFNNEADTPDNFQSRRPNTSFCFLDIRSPGLGDTAMYLCATSEEREGTDTQYFGPGTRLTVL.

Details on this clone: At one of its ends the junction is not consistent with the germline gene, which may arise from a read error. The chain carries TRBV30 and TRBJ2-1; tentatively, D is TRBD2 (5 bases). This CDR3 has 14 amino acids. From germline, CDR1 is GTSNPN and CDR2 SVGIG (reference sequence). The chain's CDR3 is CAWSVDRGFNEQFF. The DNA of the CDR3 is TGTGCCTGGAGTGTAGATCGGGGATTCAATGAACAGTTCTTC.

CDR3 protein: CASSQGRDNSYEQYF. The DNA of the CDR3 is TGTGCCAGCAGCCAAGGTCGGGACAACTCCTACGAGCAGTACTTC. The V and J genes are TRBV3-1 (or the pseudogene TRBV3-2) and TRBJ2-7; tentatively, D is TRBD1 (6 bases). The V end was cut by 1 base, the J end by 0 bases, with 10 bases between. The CDR3 is 15 amino acids. Germline CDR1 reads LGHDT; CDR2 reads YNNKEL (reference sequence).

This chain joins TRBV2 and TRBJ2-6, with D possibly being TRBD1 (6 bases). The V end lost 6 bases, the J end lost 0 bases, and 9 bases lay between the germline ends. The CDR3 has 15 amino acids. Per germline, CDR1 SNHLY and CDR2 FYNNEI. The CDR3 region is CASSTGPSGANVLTF. The CDR3 coding sequence is TGTGCCAGCAGCACAGGGCCCTCTGGGGCCAACGTCCTGACTTTC.

This rearrangement joins TRBV4-1 to TRBJ2-7; weak D call: TRBD1 (6 bases). The CDR3 loop spans 16 amino acids. CDR1 is MGHRA, CDR2 YSYEKL, per germline. V lost 6 bases to trimming and J lost 3 bases, with 21 bases between them. The CDR3 sequence is CASRPPPGHKDYEQYV. CDR3 nucleotide sequence: TGCGCCAGCAGACCCCCCCCGGGACACAAAGACTACGAGCAGTACGTC.

The chain links TRBV6-5 to TRBJ1-5; TRBD1 matches 7 bases. CDR3 size: 13 residues. Germline V gives CDR1 MNHEY, CDR2 SVGAGI. The J segment lost 4 bases and the V segment lost 5 bases, leaving 2 bases of the junction unmatched. This CDR3 is CASSKTGNQPQHF. The CDR3, as DNA: TGTGCCAGCAGTAAGACAGGGAATCAGCCCCAGCATTTT.

CDR3 DNA: TGTGCCAGCGGGGTTTCAAGCGGAGGATCAGATACGCAGTATTTT. Translation gives CASGVSSGGSDTQYF. The chain is built from TRBV25-1 and TRBJ2-3, with D possibly TRBD2 on 5 matching bases. Deletions cut 8 bases from V and 4 bases from J, with 19 bases between. The CDR3 contains 15 residues. The V gene's germline CDR1 is MGHDK and CDR2 SYGVNS.

The chain couples TRBV5-5 to TRBJ2-6; 8 bases fit TRBD1. Germline CDR1 reads SGHKS; CDR2 reads YYEKEE (reference sequence). This CDR3 spans 18 amino acids. The V segment lost 3 bases and the J segment 2 bases; nucleotides outside the gene matches: 10. CDR3 in DNA: TGTGCCAGCAGCTCTGGACAGGGCGCGCTTCCTGGGGCCAACGTCCTGACTTTC. Amino acids: CASSSGQGALPGANVLTF.

J is TRBJ2-1 and V is TRBV19; 7 bases match TRBD2. Germline assignment: CDR1 LNHDA and CDR2 SQIVND (reference sequence). With 5 bases clipped from V and 5 bases from J, the junction kept 27 bases outside the gene matches. This CDR3 region has 21 residues. CDR3 protein: CASSPPSLYVNRARGDNEQFF. Here the CDR3 DNA reads TGTGCCAGTAGTCCCCCCAGCCTTTACGTAAATCGGGCTCGGGGGGACAATGAGCAGTTCTTC.

The chain couples TRBV3-1 (or the pseudogene TRBV3-2) to TRBJ2-2; unclear D gene. Trimming left V 0 bases short and J 7 bases short, with 9 bases between. CDR1 LGHDT and CDR2 YNNKEL come from the germline V gene (reference sequence). The CDR3 runs to 14 residues. CDR3 protein: CASSQDRVYGELFF. DNA for the CDR3: TGTGCCAGCAGCCAAGATCGCGTATACGGGGAGCTGTTTTTT.

The chain uses TRBV19 and TRBJ2-5; 11 bases match TRBD2. The J segment lost 4 bases and the V segment lost 3 bases, leaving 10 bases of the junction unmatched. CDR1 is LNHDA and CDR2 is SQIVND in the germline V gene (reference sequence). The CDR3 covers 17 residues. The CDR3 DNA reads as TGTGCCAGTAGTATTGCGCTAGCGGGAGGAGGGGGAGAGACCCAGTACTTC. Protein: CASSIALAGGGGETQYF.

This clone was counted a single time. The rearrangement joins TRBV3-1 (or the pseudogene TRBV3-2) to TRBJ1-2, with D perhaps matching TRBD1 (5 bases). CDR3 size: 16 residues. Trimming cost V 4 bases and J 5 bases, with 20 bases left between them. The germline CDR1 and CDR2 sequences are LGHDT and YNNKEL (reference sequence). CDR3 nucleotides: TGTGCCAGCAGCCCCTACGGGAGGGGATTAGGATATGGCTACACCTTC. Protein: CASSPYGRGLGYGYTF.

The chain carries TRBV7-9 and TRBJ1-4; 7 bases agree with TRBD1. Germline V lookup: CDR1 SEHNR, CDR2 FQNEAQ (reference sequence). The CDR3 spans 18 residues. V shed 4 bases, J shed 4 bases, and the junction held 15 bases outside the gene matches. CDR3 nucleotide sequence: TGTGCCAGCAGCTCTGACCTCCTCGGACAGGTTCATAATGAAAAACTGTTTTTT. It yields the protein CASSSDLLGQVHNEKLFF.

J is TRBJ1-4 and V is TRBV27; 7 bases map to TRBD1. V was clipped by 0 bases and J by 3 bases; unmatched bases: 13. From germline, CDR1 is MNHEY and CDR2 SMNVEV (reference sequence). The CDR3 runs 19 residues. The CDR3 region is CASSLSVATGQPSNEKLFF. CDR3 sequence (DNA): TGTGCCAGCAGTTTATCGGTAGCCACGGGACAGCCCTCTAATGAAAAACTGTTTTTT.

This clone was seen a handful of times. The chain couples TRBV12-5 to TRBJ2-1; a weak D match, TRBD2 (6 bases). Germline-derived CDR1 and CDR2 are LGHNT and FRNRAP. The CDR3 is 12 amino acids. V lost 7 bases, J lost 13 bases, and 17 bases lay in between. The CDR3 sequence is CASDLTGTRQFF. CDR3 bases: TGTGCTAGTGACCTCACCGGGACTCGTCAGTTCTTC.

The chain couples TRBV9 to TRBJ1-5; TRBD1 might be the D (6 bases). Germline V gene lookup returns CDR1 SGDLS and CDR2 YYNGEE. The CDR3 length is 22 residues. Trimming took off 4 bases at V and 0 bases at J, with 32 bases between the two ends. The CDR3 bases are TGTGCCAGCAGCACCCGGATGGACAGCCCGGCGAATAGTTCCAATAGCAATCAGCCCCAGCATTTT. This gives the protein CASSTRMDSPANSSNSNQPQHF.

The genes are TRBV23-1 and TRBJ1-1; D uncertain. Being an ORF, TRBV23-1 has a function that is uncertain. This CDR3 has 12 amino acids. V was pared by 5 bases and J by 2 bases, with 6 bases between. The CDR3 region has the DNA TGCGCCAGCAGTGTCCCAAACACTGAAGCTTTCTTT. Encoded protein: CASSVPNTEAFF.

This chain connects TRBV10-3 to TRBJ2-1; 10 positions agree with TRBD2. Trimming at V came to 1 base and at J to 9 bases, leaving 9 bases not matched to a gene. Germline CDR1 and CDR2: ENHRY and SYGVKD. The CDR3 is 16 residues long. The CDR3 nucleotides are TGTGCCATCAGTGAGTTTAGAGCGGGGGGGCAAGGTGAGCAGTTCTTC. This translates into CAISEFRAGGQGEQFF.

The V and J genes are TRBV30 and TRBJ2-3; 12 bases map to TRBD2. V lost 2 bases, J lost 2 bases, and 5 bases stayed unmatched. This CDR3 region has 16 residues. Germline-derived CDR1 and CDR2 are GTSNPN and SVGIG (reference sequence). DNA for the CDR3: TGTGCCTGGAGTCTCCGGACTAGCGGGACCACAGATACGCAGTATTTT. Its protein product is CAWSLRTSGTTDTQYF.

The chain employs TRBV7-6 and TRBJ1-1, with 8 bases identical to TRBD1. V lost 5 bases to trimming and J lost 4 bases; unmatched junction nucleotides: 9. There are 15 residues in the CDR3. CDR1 SGHVS and CDR2 FNYEAQ come from the germline V gene. DNA for the CDR3: TGTGCCAGCAGCATTACTTCGGGACAGGTCACTGAAGCTTTCTTT. It translates to CASSITSGQVTEAFF.